The following is a T cell receptor (beta chain) sequence with its context. Its antigen is still unknown. This sample is drawn from a study of T cell clusters in autoimmune cytopenias. Some 39,000 genome equivalents of blood DNA were amplified for TRB. This CDR3 is built from 15 residues. Germline values: CDR1 SGHNT, CDR2 YYREEE (reference sequence). Study findings and constraints: The T cell clusters were defined only in silico, without experimental functional validation.

One tube held mixed TRB-A and TRB-B primer pools for touch-down PCR. One entry per CDR3 protein, without DNA, is what TCRdb gives after re-calling the multiplex PCR reads. The sample totals fewer than 8,500 distinct CDR3 sequences. This sequence originates from a human donor with an autoimmune cytopenia or autoimmune hepatitis (not recorded which). What was sequenced was peripheral blood. V and J are TRBV5-4 and TRBJ2-5; without DNA, the TCRdb call of TRBD1 cannot be checked. The CDR3 loop reads CASSLGGGLGETQYF.